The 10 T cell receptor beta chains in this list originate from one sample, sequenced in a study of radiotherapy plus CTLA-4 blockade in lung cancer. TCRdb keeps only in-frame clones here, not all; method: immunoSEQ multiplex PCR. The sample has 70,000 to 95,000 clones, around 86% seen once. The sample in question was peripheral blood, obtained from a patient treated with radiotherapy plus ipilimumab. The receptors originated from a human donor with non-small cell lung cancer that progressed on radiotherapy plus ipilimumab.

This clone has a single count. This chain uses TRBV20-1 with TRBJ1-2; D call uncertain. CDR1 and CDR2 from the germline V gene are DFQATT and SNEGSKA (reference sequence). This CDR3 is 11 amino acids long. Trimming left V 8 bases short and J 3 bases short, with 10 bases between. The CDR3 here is CSFYHDYGYTF. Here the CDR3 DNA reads TGCAGTTTTTACCATGACTATGGCTACACCTTC.

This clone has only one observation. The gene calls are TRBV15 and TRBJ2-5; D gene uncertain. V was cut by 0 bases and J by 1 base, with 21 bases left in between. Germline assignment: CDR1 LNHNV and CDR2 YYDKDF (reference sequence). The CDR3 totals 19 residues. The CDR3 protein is CATSRDRLVFIFSQETQYF. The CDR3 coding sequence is TGTGCCACCAGCAGAGATCGTTTAGTTTTCATTTTCAGCCAAGAGACCCAGTACTTC.

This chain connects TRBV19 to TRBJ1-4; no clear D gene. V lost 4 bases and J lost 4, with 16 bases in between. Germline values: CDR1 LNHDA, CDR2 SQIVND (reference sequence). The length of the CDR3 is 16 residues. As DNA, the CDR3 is TGTGCCAGTAGTACCCGGGCCGCAAAGTTTAATGAAAAACTGTTTTTT. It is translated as CASSTRAAKFNEKLFF. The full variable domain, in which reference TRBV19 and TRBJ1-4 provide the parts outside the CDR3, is DGGITQSPKYLFRKEGQNVTLSCEQNLNHDAMYWYRQDPGQGLRLIYYSQIVNDFQKGDIAEGYSVSREKKESFPLTVTSAQKNPTAFYLCASSTRAAKFNEKLFFGSGTQLSVL.

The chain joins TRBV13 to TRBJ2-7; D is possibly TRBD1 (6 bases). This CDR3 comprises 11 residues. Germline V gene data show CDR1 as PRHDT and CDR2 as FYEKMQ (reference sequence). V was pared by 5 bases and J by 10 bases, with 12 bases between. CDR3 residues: CASSRRQAQYF. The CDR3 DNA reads TGTGCCAGCAGCCGAAGACAGGCCCAGTACTTC.

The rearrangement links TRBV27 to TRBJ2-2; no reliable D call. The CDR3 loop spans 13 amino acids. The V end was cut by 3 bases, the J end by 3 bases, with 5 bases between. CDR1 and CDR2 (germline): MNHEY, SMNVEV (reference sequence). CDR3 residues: CASSFTDTGELFF. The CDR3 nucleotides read TGTGCCAGCAGTTTTACGGACACCGGGGAGCTGTTTTTT.

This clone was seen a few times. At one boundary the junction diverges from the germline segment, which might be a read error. CDR3 loop: CASSLGVDTEAFF. The CDR3 DNA reads as TGTGCTAGCAGCTTAGGGGTGGACACTGAAGCTTTCTTT. The V gene is TRBV7-7, the J gene TRBJ1-1, with D perhaps TRBD1 (5 bases). Germline CDR1 reads SSHAT; CDR2 reads FNYEAQ (reference sequence). The CDR3 covers 13 residues.

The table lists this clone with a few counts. The CDR3 DNA reads TGTGCCAGCAGTCTAGCCAGACGGGGGTTATCGGGGGCCATATATTTT. Amino acid sequence: CASSLARRGLSGAIYF. The chain recombines TRBV28 with TRBJ1-3; the D gene is possibly TRBD1 (5 bases). The CDR3 totals 16 residues. Germline V gene data show CDR1 as MDHEN and CDR2 as SYDVKM. The germline V and J ends were trimmed by 5 bases and 11 bases, with 25 bases remaining between them. Full variable domain (outside the CDR3, taken from reference TRBV28 and TRBJ1-3): DVKVTQSSRYLVKRTGEKVFLECVQDMDHENMFWYRQDPGLGLRLIYFSYDVKMKEKGDIPEGYSVSREKKERFSLILESASTNQTSMYLCASSLARRGLSGAIYFGEGSWLTVV.

DNA for the CDR3: TGCGCCAGCAGCCAAGATCTCACTGTTTCTGGAAACACCATATATTTT. As protein: CASSQDLTVSGNTIYF. The chain uses TRBV4-3 and TRBJ1-3; unclear D gene. This CDR3 region has 16 residues. CDR1 is LGHNA and CDR2 is YSLEER in the germline V gene. Trimming pared 0 bases from V and 1 base from J, leaving 10 bases between.

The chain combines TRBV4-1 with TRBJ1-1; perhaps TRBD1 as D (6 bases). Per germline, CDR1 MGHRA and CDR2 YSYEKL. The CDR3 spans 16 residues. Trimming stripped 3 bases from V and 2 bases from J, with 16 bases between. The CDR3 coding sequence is TGCGCCAGCAGCCACAGACCGGGACAAGAAAACACTGAAGCTTTCTTT. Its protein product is CASSHRPGQENTEAFF.

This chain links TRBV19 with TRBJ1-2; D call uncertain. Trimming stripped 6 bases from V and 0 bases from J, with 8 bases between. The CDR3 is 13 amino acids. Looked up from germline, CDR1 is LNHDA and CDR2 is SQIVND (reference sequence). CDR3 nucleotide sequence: TGTGCCAGTAGCGCAGCGGCTAACTATGGCTACACCTTC. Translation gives CASSAAANYGYTF.